This T cell receptor beta chain was sequenced during a study of regulatory T cells in long-lasting Graves disease. Study context: Patients with new Graves' disease had used antithyroid drugs below 3 months. Whole-study findings and limits: Persistent Graves' disease cases displayed lower TCR diversity than newly diagnosed ones.

CDR3-region Arm-PCR and iRepertoire HTBI primers produced the TCR beta libraries. TCRdb reprocessed the multiplex PCR reads via MiXCR and lists one record per CDR3 protein. Among 350,000 to 500,000 distinct CDR3 sequences listed, 12% to 15% were seen once. In this sample, this clonotype turned up a few times. Its matching antigen is unknown. Time point defined: newly diagnosed GD, antithyroid drugs for less than 3 months. Extracted RNA from PBMCs served as the source of the TCR library. V lost 0 bases and J 7 bases, leaving 21 bases between the germline ends. The germline V gene encodes CDR1 MGHRA and CDR2 YSYEKL. The CDR3 consists of 18 residues. This sample was shared with a second study, whose subject was T cells in Graves' hyperthyroidism and ophthalmopathy.

The clonotype comes from a woman in her 50s with Graves disease. This chain uses TRBV4-1 with TRBJ1-4; a weak D match, TRBD1 (5 bases). Sequenced here: peripheral blood mononuclear cells (PBMCs), sampled at new diagnosis, from a patient treated with antithyroid drugs. The CDR3 DNA is TGCGCCAGCAGCCAAGATGGCCAGGGTAGGAGGTCTTTTGAAAAACTGTTTTTT. Its protein product is CASSQDGQGRRSFEKLFF.